The subject of this entry is one TCR beta chain. Its specificity is not known. The data originate from a study of PD-L1 blockade in urothelial cancer. Turning to the study itself: Patients previously received 0 to 3 chemotherapy regimens.

Data came from immunoSEQ multiplex PCR; TCRdb stores just in-frame clones and leaves some out. This sample has around 110,000 clones, with 75% to 95% found just once. This CDR3 region has 15 residues. Losses at the gene ends were 1 base for V and 4 bases for J; bases not matched to a gene: 4. Germline CDR1 LNHNV, CDR2 YYDKDF (reference sequence). Stated time point: peripheral blood 6 weeks after treatment start. Overall study findings and caveats: Expansion of tumor-associated blood clones at 3 weeks was greater in durable-benefit patients.

The clonotype comes from a man between 60 and 70 years old with urothelial cancer. The sample here was PBMCs, taken around atezolizumab (anti-PD-L1) treatment. The chain carries TRBV15 and TRBJ2-1; 7 nucleotides agree with TRBD2. This CDR3 is CATSRARGLYNEQFF. The CDR3 coding sequence is TGTGCCACCAGCAGAGCTAGGGGACTATACAATGAGCAGTTCTTC.